This is a list of T cell receptor beta chains from one sample in a study of OX40 agonist ivuxolimab in advanced cancers. Clones were read by immunoSEQ multiplex PCR, and TCRdb kept only the in-frame ones, dropping some. The sample holds roughly 57,000 clones, roughly 83% seen once. Material: CD4+ or CD8+ T cells sorted from blood, obtained in a trial of the OX40 agonist ivuxolimab. Every receptor here comes from an adult with an advanced solid tumor such as melanoma, head and neck, liver or kidney cancer. Each CDR3 is given with its conserved first and last residue. The D gene is left open where the match is weak. For some rows the clone size is stated as once, few or many, or as a class when expanded; others skip it.

d_call	j_call	v_call	clone_size	cdr3_aa	cdr3_nt
-	TRBJ1-6	TRBV6-5	-	CASSRRGRVNSPLHF	TGTGCCAGCAGCCGGAGAGGGCGGGTGAATTCACCCCTCCACTTT
-	TRBJ1-5	TRBV7-2	once	CASSLRQANQPQHF	TGTGCCAGCAGCTTACGACAGGCCAATCAGCCCCAGCATTTT
-	TRBJ2-7	TRBV7-9	-	CASSLDRSGGRYF	TGTGCCAGCAGCTTAGATCGCAGTGGGGGGCGGTACTTC
-	TRBJ2-7	TRBV6-1	-	CASSDNTGTYEQYF	TGTGCCAGCAGTGACAACACGGGGACCTACGAGCAGTACTTC
-	TRBJ1-4	TRBV5-1	-	CASSLGGQPNEKLFF	TGCGCCAGCAGCTTGGGGGGCCAACCGAATGAAAAACTGTTTTTT
-	TRBJ1-2	TRBV7-8	-	CASSLTQGNAARYTF	TGTGCCAGCAGCCTAACCCAGGGGAACGCCGCCCGCTACACCTTC
-	TRBJ1-6	TRBV15	-	CATSFRTDNSPLHF	TGTGCCACCAGCTTCCGGACGGATAATTCACCCCTCCACTTT
TRBD1	TRBJ2-7	TRBV5-5	-	CASSLAGTGVEGYEQYF	TGTGCCAGCAGCTTGGCCGGGACAGGGGTTGAGGGCTACGAGCAGTACTTC
TRBD2	TRBJ2-1	TRBV11-3	-	CASSLSAGVVYEQFF	TGTGCCAGCAGCTTATCAGCGGGAGTAGTCTATGAGCAGTTCTTC
TRBD1	TRBJ1-6	TRBV18	-	CASSGTENSPLHF	TGTGCCAGCTCCGGGACAGAAAATTCACCCCTCCACTTT
-	TRBJ1-1	TRBV6-5	-	CASSWGGSEAFF	TGTGCCAGCAGTTGGGGTGGGTCTGAAGCTTTCTTT
-	TRBJ2-1	TRBV5-6	once	CASRRVGSSYNEQFF	TGTGCCAGCAGGCGCGTGGGGAGCTCCTACAATGAGCAGTTCTTC
-	TRBJ2-3	TRBV30	-	CACLRRMGGTDTQYF	TGTGCCTGCCTGCGGCGTATGGGTGGCACAGATACGCAGTATTTT
-	TRBJ2-7	TRBV27	-	CASSSVRGGEQYF	TGTGCCAGCTCCTCCGTCAGGGGAGGCGAGCAGTACTTC
TRBD1	TRBJ2-7	TRBV11-2	-	CASSSGTGGRGAYEQYF	TGTGCCAGCAGCTCTGGGACAGGGGGGAGGGGGGCCTACGAGCAGTACTTC
-	TRBJ2-5	TRBV7-2	-	CASSKLWETQYF	TGTGCCAGCAGCAAGCTATGGGAGACCCAGTACTTC
-	TRBJ1-2	TRBV5-1	-	CASSLGVAGNYGYTF	TGCGCCAGCAGCTTGGGAGTTGCGGGCAACTATGGCTACACCTTC
-	TRBJ2-2	TRBV19	few	CASSISGGGTGELFF	TGTGCCAGTAGTATTAGCGGAGGAGGGACCGGGGAGCTGTTTTTT
-	TRBJ2-2	TRBV19	-	CASSIEAGSNTGELFF	TGTGCCAGTAGTATAGAGGCGGGGTCGAACACCGGGGAGCTGTTTTTT
TRBD2	TRBJ2-7	TRBV9	-	CASSPRLAGGPVVYEQYF	TGTGCCAGCAGCCCCAGACTAGCGGGAGGGCCAGTAGTTTACGAGCAGTACTTC
-	TRBJ2-7	TRBV14	-	CASSQDLRGEQYF	TGTGCCAGCAGCCAAGATCTTAGGGGGGAGCAGTACTTC
-	TRBJ2-4	TRBV28	-	CASHDPMGEAKNIQYF	TGTGCCAGCCACGACCCAATGGGGGAAGCCAAAAACATTCAGTACTTC
-	TRBJ2-1	TRBV5-5	once	CASSLGAQSSYNEQFF	TGTGCCAGCAGCTTGGGCGCGCAGAGCTCCTACAATGAGCAGTTCTTC
-	TRBJ1-2	TRBV7-9	-	CASSLTGGTFYGYTF	TGTGCCAGCAGCTTAACGGGGGGAACGTTCTATGGCTACACCTTC
-	TRBJ1-1	TRBV25-1	-	CASTPRAGNTEAFF	TGTGCCAGCACTCCTCGGGCAGGGAACACTGAAGCTTTCTTT
-	TRBJ1-6	TRBV11-1	-	CASSQGGGNSPLHF	TGTGCCAGCAGCCAGGGAGGGGGAAATTCACCCCTCCACTTT
-	TRBJ1-1	TRBV27	-	CASSPFDSLNTEAFF	TGTGCCAGCAGTCCTTTTGACAGTTTGAACACTGAAGCTTTCTTT
-	TRBJ2-5	TRBV7-8	-	CASSSVGVEETQYF	TGTGCCAGCAGCTCAGTGGGAGTGGAGGAGACCCAGTACTTC
-	TRBJ2-7	TRBV13	few	CASSLGPGVYEQYF	TGTGCCAGCAGCTTAGGACCCGGGGTGTACGAGCAGTACTTC
TRBD1	TRBJ2-7	TRBV27	-	CARGQGAAYEQYF	TGTGCCAGAGGACAGGGGGCAGCCTACGAGCAGTACTTC
-	TRBJ1-1	TRBV6-6	once	CASSLTFNTEAFF	TGTGCCAGCAGTCTTACATTTAACACTGAAGCTTTCTTT
TRBD2	TRBJ2-1	TRBV5-1	-	CASSLDGTSSGNEQFF	TGCGCCAGCAGCTTGGACGGGACTAGCTCGGGCAATGAGCAGTTCTTC